The 10 T cell receptor beta chains in this list originate from one sample, sequenced in a study of cytomegalovirus exposure and HLA in healthy donors (dated by TCRdb to between 2016 and 2019). Receptor libraries were prepared by the immunoSEQ multiplex PCR assay. TCRdb obtained this table from immuneACCESS and retained in-frame rearrangements with V and J assigned. These tables miss some clones; where compared with another copy, unresolved V genes account for less than half of the shortfall, and the remainder is unexplained. Counted in this sample were about 160,000 clones; 86% of them appeared once. The ten largest clones capture 2% to 2.5% of the sample. Sequencing was performed on PBMCs. These receptors were obtained from a woman aged 18 to 35 in good health and CMV-seronegative.

This chain links TRBV7-8 with TRBJ2-7; no clear D. The V gene lost 5 bases and the J gene lost 0 bases, with 8 bases spanning the gap. The CDR3 covers 13 residues. Germline CDR1 and CDR2: SGHVS and FQNEAQ. CDR3: CASSIGFSYEQYF. CDR3 sequence (DNA): TGTGCCAGCAGCATCGGGTTCTCCTACGAGCAGTACTTC.

The V call is TRBV7-2, the J call TRBJ2-1, with TRBD2 as a possible D gene (5 bases). Germline V gives CDR1 SGHTA, CDR2 FQGNSA. The CDR3 is 14 amino acids. Trimming cost V 1 base and J 8 bases, with 12 bases left between them. CDR3 in amino acids: CASSLGVGEYEQFF. The CDR3 DNA follows: TGTGCCAGCAGCTTAGGGGTGGGAGAGTATGAGCAGTTCTTC.

The chain uses TRBV9 and TRBJ2-7; D perhaps matches TRBD1 (5 bases). V was trimmed by 0 bases and J by 3 bases, leaving 19 bases between them. The CDR3 sequence is 17 residues long. The germline V gene has CDR1 SGDLS and CDR2 YYNGEE. The CDR3 DNA reads as TGTGCCAGCAGCGTAGAGCAGGGAACATGGGTTAACTACGAGCAGTACTTC. Its protein is CASSVEQGTWVNYEQYF. The variable domain in full, with the rest retrieved from reference TRBV9 and TRBJ2-7, is DSGVTQTPKHLITATGQRVTLRCSPRSGDLSVYWYQQSLDQGLQFLIQYYNGEERAKGNILERFSAQQFPDLHSELNLSSLELGDSALYFCASSVEQGTWVNYEQYFGPGTRLTVT.

This clone was seen a handful of times. This rearrangement joins TRBV6-1 to TRBJ2-7; 7 bases agree with TRBD1. The CDR3 contains 14 residues. J gave up 2 bases and V 4 bases, and 5 bases lay outside the gene matches. Germline CDR1 and CDR2: MNHNS and SASEGT. CDR3 bases: TGTGCCAGCAGTGCGAGGCAGGGGGCCTACGAGCAGTACTTC. Translating gives CASSARQGAYEQYF.

V gene TRBV12-5 combines with J gene TRBJ2-2; 12 positions agree with TRBD2. Germline CDR1 and CDR2: LGHNT and FRNRAP. This CDR3 contains 16 residues. Losses at the gene ends were 5 bases for V and 8 bases for J; bases not matched to a gene: 9. CDR3 DNA: TGTGCTAGTGGTCCGCGACTAGCGGGAGTAGGAGGGGAGCTGTTTTTT. Encoded protein: CASGPRLAGVGGELFF.

This clone was observed a single time. The V gene is TRBV27, the J gene TRBJ2-6, with a tentative D call TRBD2 (6 bases). Germline V lookup: CDR1 MNHEY, CDR2 SMNVEV (reference sequence). The CDR3 has 18 residues. V was trimmed by 5 bases and J by 0 bases, leaving 17 bases between them. In DNA, the CDR3 is TGTGCCAGCAGTCCAGAAAGAGGGAGGAGCTCTGGGGCCAACGTCCTGACTTTC. This encodes CASSPERGRSSGANVLTF.

The chain is built from TRBV6-1 and TRBJ1-2; 10 bases are a match to TRBD1. Germline V gene sequence: CDR1 MNHNS, CDR2 SASEGT. The CDR3 length is 14 residues. Germline trimming cut 8 bases from V and 2 bases from J; bases unmatched to any gene: 5. CDR3 in amino acids: CASLGTGENYGYTF. Here the CDR3 DNA reads TGTGCCAGCTTGGGGACAGGGGAGAACTATGGCTACACCTTC.

The V gene is TRBV9, the J gene TRBJ1-1; tentative D call: TRBD1 (5 bases). The CDR3 extends over 15 amino acids. Germline V gives CDR1 SGDLS, CDR2 YYNGEE. V lost 3 bases to trimming and J lost 1 base, with 13 bases between them. The CDR3 protein is CASSEQVGGNTEAFF. The CDR3 bases are TGTGCCAGCAGCGAACAGGTCGGGGGGAACACTGAAGCTTTCTTT.

This clone was seen more than once but under ten times. The V and J genes are TRBV5-6 and TRBJ1-1; weak D call: TRBD1 (6 bases). The CDR3 is 16 residues long. Germline CDR1 is SGHDT and CDR2 is YYEEEE. Trimming shortened V by 0 bases and J by 2 bases, and 14 bases separated the two germline ends. This CDR3 is CASSLVLGDINTEAFF. Written as DNA, the CDR3 is TGTGCCAGCAGCTTGGTATTGGGGGACATCAACACTGAAGCTTTCTTT.

This clone was detected only a few times. This sequence joins TRBV20-1 and TRBJ1-1; D possibly corresponds to TRBD1 (5 bases). The length of the CDR3 is 11 residues. Trimming took 5 bases from V and 4 from J, leaving 8 bases between them. CDR1 DFQATT and CDR2 SNEGSKA come from the germline V gene (reference sequence). The CDR3 coding sequence is TGCAGTGCTGGGGGGGGCACTGAAGCTTTCTTT. Amino acids: CSAGGGTEAFF.